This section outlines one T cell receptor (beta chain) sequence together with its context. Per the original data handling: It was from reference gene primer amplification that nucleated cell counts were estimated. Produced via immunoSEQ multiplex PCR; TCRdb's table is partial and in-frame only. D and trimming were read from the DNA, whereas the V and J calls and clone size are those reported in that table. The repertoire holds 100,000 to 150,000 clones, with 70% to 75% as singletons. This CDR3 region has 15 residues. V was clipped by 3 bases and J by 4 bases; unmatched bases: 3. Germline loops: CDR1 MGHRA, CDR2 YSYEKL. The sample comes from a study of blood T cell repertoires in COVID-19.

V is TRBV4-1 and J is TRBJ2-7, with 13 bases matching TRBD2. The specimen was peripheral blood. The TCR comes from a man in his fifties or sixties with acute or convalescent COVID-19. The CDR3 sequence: CASSHPTSGRYEQYF. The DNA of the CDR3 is TGCGCCAGCAGCCACCCGACTAGCGGGAGGTACGAGCAGTACTTC.